The 25 T cell receptor beta chains presented below share a single source sample, sequenced in a study of CXCR3-negative and CXCR3-positive naive CD8 T cells (dated by TCRdb to about 2019). Instrument on record: NextSeq 550. The Human TCR Profiling Kit (MiLaboratory) was used to make UMI-labeled 5' RACE TRB cDNA libraries. TCRdb reprocessed the reads, and each CDR3 protein sequence is entered once, without DNA. For this sample, the table gives just under 45,000 distinct CDR3 sequences. Roughly 14% of the sample is held by the ten biggest clonotypes. Material for sequencing was memory CD8+ T cells from blood. The cell subset or site label for this specimen denotes: conventional CD8+ memory T cells (TMEM), sorted as controls. These receptors were obtained from a human donor in good health. Some clones in this sample may be carry-over from other donors' samples.

V usage is TRBV21-1 and J usage is TRBJ1-1. TRBV21-1 is termed a pseudogene. The CDR3 covers 14 residues. CDR3 in amino acids: CASMRGRENTEAFF.

The J gene is TRBJ1-2, the V gene TRBV19. The CDR3 sequence is 14 residues long. The germline V gene encodes CDR1 LNHDA and CDR2 SQIVND (reference sequence). The CDR3: CASLHTELTYGYTF.

This rearrangement joins TRBV20-1 to TRBJ2-4; there is no DNA to check the TCRdb D call of TRBD1. Germline CDR1 and CDR2: DFQATT and SNEGSKA (reference sequence). The CDR3 consists of 14 residues. This CDR3 reads CSARVGDRANIQYF.

The CDR3 is CATSSLQGSMNTEAFF. The rearrangement uses TRBV15 and TRBJ1-1. In germline, CDR1 is LNHNV, CDR2 YYDKDF (reference sequence). CDR3 length: 16 residues.

The chain joins TRBV20-1 to TRBJ2-7; TCRdb's D call, TRBD2, is unchecked because there is no DNA. Germline CDR1 and CDR2: DFQATT and SNEGSKA (reference sequence). This CDR3 has 14 residues. The CDR3 is CSVEPVGPSPEQYF.

The chain is built from TRBV6-2 or TRBV6-3 and TRBJ1-2; the D call of TRBD1 rests on TCRdb alone, since no DNA is present to check it. This CDR3 comprises 13 residues. In germline, CDR1 is MNHEY, CDR2 SVGEGT. CDR3: CASSPRTDYGYTF.

This chain joins TRBV29-1 and TRBJ2-7; TCRdb lists TRBD1, though no DNA is available to test this call. The CDR3 has 13 residues. Germline values: CDR1 SQVTM, CDR2 ANQGSEA. The CDR3: CSVKTGTGYEQYF.

Here the CDR3 reads CASSPISVLAGRTDTQYF. The chain has TRBV6-5 and TRBJ2-3; without DNA, the TCRdb call of TRBD2 cannot be checked. CDR1 and CDR2 from the germline V gene are MNHEY and SVGAGI. This CDR3 is built from 18 residues.

The V gene is TRBV7-9, the J gene TRBJ2-1. CDR3 length: 15 amino acids. Germline CDR1 is SEHNR and CDR2 is FQNEAQ (reference sequence). The CDR3 sequence is CASSFEESSYNEQFF.

The CDR3 loop is CASSSWDRFYEQYF. V usage is TRBV5-5 and J usage is TRBJ2-7. CDR1 and CDR2 from the germline V gene are SGHKS and YYEKEE (reference sequence). This CDR3 has 14 amino acids. The variable domain in full, completed from reference TRBV5-5 and TRBJ2-7, reads DAGVTQSPTHLIKTRGQQVTLRCSPISGHKSVSWYQQVLGQGPQFIFQYYEKEERGRGNFPDRFSARQFPNYSSELNVNALLLGDSALYLCASSSWDRFYEQYFGPGTRLTVT.

CDR3 loop: CSAPLAGGTGELFF. The chain links TRBV29-1 to TRBJ2-2; TCRdb returns TRBD2, unconfirmable since there is no DNA. The CDR3 has 14 amino acids. CDR1 SQVTM and CDR2 ANQGSEA come from the germline V gene.

This rearrangement joins TRBV11-2 to TRBJ2-5; the TRBD1 assignment by TCRdb is unverifiable without DNA. The length of the CDR3 is 15 residues. CDR1 and CDR2 (germline): SGHAT, FQNNGV. The CDR3 spells CASSLDVSGGLTQYF. The complete variable domain, with remaining parts taken from reference TRBV11-2 and TRBJ2-5, reads EAGVAQSPRYKIIEKRQSVAFWCNPISGHATLYWYQQILGQGPKLLIQFQNNGVVDDSQLPKDRFSAERLKGVDSTLKIQPAKLEDSAVYLCASSLDVSGGLTQYFGPGTRLLVL.

The chain has TRBV29-1 and TRBJ2-3; no DNA is available, so the TRBD1 call from TCRdb remains unchecked. The CDR3 covers 13 residues. CDR1 SQVTM and CDR2 ANQGSEA come from the germline V gene. CDR3 residues: CSVETESTDTQYF.

The rearrangement uses TRBV20-1 and TRBJ2-7. This CDR3 has 14 residues. The germline V gene encodes CDR1 DFQATT and CDR2 SNEGSKA (reference sequence). CDR3 protein: CSARDGLRSYEQYF.

The chain uses TRBV6-4 and TRBJ2-2; TCRdb's D gene call, TRBD1, goes unchecked for lack of DNA. The CDR3 runs to 15 residues. Germline V gene sequence: CDR1 MRHNA, CDR2 SNTAGT. Here the CDR3 reads CASSPTGGNTGELFF.

The CDR3 protein is CASSVEGTGGFEAFF. The chain employs TRBV9 and TRBJ1-1; as DNA is missing, the TRBD1 call by TCRdb cannot be tested. There are 15 residues in the CDR3. The germline CDR1 and CDR2 sequences are SGDLS and YYNGEE.

The chain uses TRBV28 and TRBJ1-1. CDR1 is MDHEN and CDR2 is SYDVKM in the germline V gene. The CDR3 spans 13 residues. CDR3 region: CASSELRNTEAFF.

The chain uses TRBV4-3 and TRBJ2-3; TCRdb calls TRBD1, which cannot be checked without DNA. CDR3 length: 17 residues. Looked up from germline, CDR1 is LGHNA and CDR2 is YSLEER. CDR3: CASSQDPTGTDTDTQYF.

This chain uses TRBV28 with TRBJ2-7. The CDR3 is 16 residues long. The germline gives CDR1 MDHEN, CDR2 SYDVKM. CDR3 protein: CASSDTDGASSYEQYF.

This chain joins TRBV20-1 and TRBJ2-1; the D call of TRBD2 rests on TCRdb alone, since no DNA is present to check it. There are 13 residues in the CDR3. Per germline, CDR1 DFQATT and CDR2 SNEGSKA (reference sequence). CDR3 residues: CSARDNGRLGQFF.

This chain connects TRBV29-1 to TRBJ1-2; the TCRdb D gene call, TRBD1, has no DNA to confirm it. There are 13 residues in the CDR3. Germline V gene sequence: CDR1 SQVTM, CDR2 ANQGSEA. The CDR3 is CSVVWDTSPGYTF.

The chain is built from TRBV12-3 or TRBV12-4 and TRBJ1-6. The CDR3 has 15 amino acids. The CDR3: CATQGPAGYNSPLHF.

The V call is TRBV29-1, the J call TRBJ2-2. In germline, CDR1 is SQVTM, CDR2 ANQGSEA. CDR3 length equals 12 residues. The CDR3 here is CSVESWTGELFF.

This rearrangement joins TRBV4-2 to TRBJ2-2; TCRdb proposes TRBD1, but this gene call is untestable without DNA. The CDR3 is 16 amino acids. Germline V gene data show CDR1 as LGHNA and CDR2 as YNFKEQ. CDR3 sequence: CASSQEDKGDTGELFF.

V is TRBV28 and J is TRBJ2-5; lacking DNA, the TRBD1 call made by TCRdb goes unchecked. Germline CDR1 and CDR2: MDHEN and SYDVKM. The CDR3 length is 16 residues. The CDR3 is CASSALGAGGWETQYF.